This is a list of T cell receptor beta chains from one sample in a study of blood T cell repertoires in COVID-19. The table came from immunoSEQ multiplex PCR; TCRdb's copy has only in-frame clones and leaves some out. The sample records about 24,000 clones, about four fifths being singletons. The source material was peripheral blood. The receptor source for this set is a man between 50 and 59 years old with COVID-19, enrolled during active disease. The CDR3 runs from the conserved cysteine through the conserved F or W. A D gene is named only where the DNA matches it firmly. Part of the rows lack a size; the others show once, few, many or a class for expanded clones.

j_call | d_call | clone_size | v_call | cdr3_aa | cdr3_nt
TRBJ1-1 | . | . | TRBV5-1 | CASTRKTGDTEAFF | TGCGCCAGCACCCGAAAGACAGGAGACACTGAAGCTTTCTTT
TRBJ1-2 | TRBD1 | . | TRBV7-3 | CASSLRQGAANYGYTF | TGTGCCAGCAGCTTACGACAGGGGGCCGCTAACTATGGCTACACCTTC
TRBJ2-2 | TRBD1 | . | TRBV28 | CAARTGGQDTGELFF | TGTGCCGCTAGGACAGGGGGCCAGGACACCGGGGAGCTGTTTTTT
TRBJ1-3 | . | few | TRBV6-2/TRBV6-3 | CASSSRRQSSGNTIYF | TGTGCCAGCAGTTCTCGGCGGCAAAGCTCTGGAAACACCATATATTTT
TRBJ2-1 | TRBD2 | . | TRBV11-3 | CASSLLAGAYNEQFF | TGTGCCAGCAGCTTACTAGCGGGAGCCTACAATGAGCAGTTCTTC
TRBJ2-3 | . | . | TRBV11-2 | CASSWGGGFPDTQYF | TGTGCCAGCAGCTGGGGAGGGGGGTTCCCAGATACGCAGTATTTT
TRBJ1-1 | . | . | TRBV7-9 | CASSIRGPEAFF | TGTGCCAGCAGCATCAGGGGACCTGAAGCTTTCTTT
TRBJ2-2 | . | . | TRBV28 | CASSLLARNTGELFF | TGTGCCAGCAGTTTATTAGCCAGGAACACCGGGGAGCTGTTTTTT
TRBJ2-7 | TRBD1 | . | TRBV7-9 | CASSQPGQGNNEQYF | TGTGCCAGCAGTCAACCGGGACAGGGAAACAACGAGCAGTACTTC
TRBJ1-2 | . | . | TRBV28 | CASSSDTYGYTF | TGTGCCAGCAGTTCCGACACCTATGGCTACACCTTC
TRBJ2-7 | TRBD1 | . | TRBV5-4 | CASSLWTGDISYEQYF | TGTGCCAGCAGCTTGTGGACAGGTGATATCTCCTACGAGCAGTACTTC
TRBJ2-3 | . | . | TRBV6-4 | CASSPHPSHTDTQYF | TGTGCCAGCAGTCCACACCCCTCTCACACAGATACGCAGTATTTT
TRBJ1-2 | TRBD1 | few | TRBV5-8 | CASSFRDRGSYGYTF | TGTGCCAGCAGCTTTAGGGACAGGGGGTCCTATGGCTACACCTTC
TRBJ1-2 | . | . | TRBV6-2/TRBV6-3 | CASSYPPPGYGYTF | TGTGCCAGCAGTTACCCCCCCCCGGGTTATGGCTACACCTTC
TRBJ2-1 | . | . | TRBV28 | CASSLSPLQSSYNEQFF | TGTGCCAGCAGTTTATCCCCCTTACAGAGCTCCTACAATGAGCAGTTCTTC
TRBJ1-2 | TRBD1 | . | TRBV30 | CACPNRGTYGYTF | TGTGCCTGTCCTAACAGGGGCACCTATGGCTACACCTTC
TRBJ2-7 | TRBD1 | . | TRBV5-5 | CASSIGTAYEQYF | TGTGCCAGCAGCATAGGGACAGCCTACGAGCAGTACTTC
TRBJ1-6 | . | . | TRBV7-9 | CASSLVNSGSPLHF | TGTGCCAGCAGCTTAGTGAACAGCGGTTCACCCCTCCACTTT
TRBJ2-1 | . | . | TRBV9 | CASSVGGGQHDEQFF | TGTGCCAGCAGCGTAGGCGGGGGCCAACACGACGAGCAGTTCTTC
TRBJ2-1 | . | . | TRBV4-2 | CASSQDPWLPIQFF | TGTGCCAGCAGCCAAGATCCATGGCTGCCAATTCAGTTCTTC
TRBJ2-5 | TRBD2 | . | TRBV28 | CASTGLAGGQPQEETQYF | TGTGCCAGCACCGGACTAGCGGGGGGGCAACCCCAGGAGGAGACCCAGTACTTC
TRBJ1-6 | . | medium-sized | TRBV5-5 | CASSFRQSSYNSPLHF | TGTGCCAGCAGCTTCCGACAGAGCTCCTATAATTCACCCCTCCACTTT
TRBJ2-3 | . | . | TRBV3-1/TRBV3-2 | CASSHAGPPDTQYF | TGTGCCAGCAGCCACGCGGGTCCCCCGGATACGCAGTATTTT
TRBJ1-2 | . | . | TRBV6-5 | CASRDSWGYGYTF | TGTGCCAGCAGGGACAGTTGGGGATATGGCTACACCTTC
TRBJ2-3 | TRBD2 | . | TRBV9 | CASSLTGTSISTDTQYF | TGTGCCAGCAGCCTAACCGGGACTAGCATAAGCACAGATACGCAGTATTTT
TRBJ2-3 | . | few | TRBV21-1 | CASSKTGPDRNKRTDTQYF | TGTGCCAGCAGCAAAACGGGCCCGGACAGAAACAAACGCACAGATACGCAGTATTTT
TRBJ2-5 | . | . | TRBV2 | CASRGLETQYF | TGTGCCAGCAGGGGGCTGGAGACCCAGTACTTC
TRBJ2-7 | TRBD1 | once | TRBV6-5 | CATRQGQFYEQYF | TGTGCCACGCGACAGGGGCAATTCTACGAGCAGTACTTC
TRBJ2-5 | TRBD2 | . | TRBV11-2 | CASSFGLAGKETQYF | TGTGCCAGCAGCTTTGGACTAGCGGGGAAAGAGACCCAGTACTTC